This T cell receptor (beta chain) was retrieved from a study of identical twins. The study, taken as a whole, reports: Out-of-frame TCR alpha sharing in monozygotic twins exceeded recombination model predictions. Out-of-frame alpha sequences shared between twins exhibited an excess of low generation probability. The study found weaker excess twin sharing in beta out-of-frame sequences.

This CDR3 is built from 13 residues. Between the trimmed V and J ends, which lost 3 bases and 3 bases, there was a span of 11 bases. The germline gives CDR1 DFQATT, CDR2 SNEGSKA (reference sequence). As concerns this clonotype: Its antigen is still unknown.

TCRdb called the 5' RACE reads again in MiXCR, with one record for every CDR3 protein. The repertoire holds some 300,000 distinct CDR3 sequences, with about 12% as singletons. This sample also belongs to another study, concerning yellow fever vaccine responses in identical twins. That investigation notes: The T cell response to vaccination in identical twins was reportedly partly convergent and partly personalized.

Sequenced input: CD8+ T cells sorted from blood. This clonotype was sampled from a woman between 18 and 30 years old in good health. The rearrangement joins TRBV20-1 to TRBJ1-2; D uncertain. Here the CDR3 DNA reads TGCAGTGCTAGGGACCCCGAGGACTATGGCTACACCTTC. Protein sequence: CSARDPEDYGYTF.